The next 14 T cell receptor beta chains were all read from a single sample in a study of blood T cell repertoires in COVID-19. The data were produced by immunoSEQ multiplex PCR, yet TCRdb's version contains in-frame clones alone and is incomplete. Found here are 200,000 to 250,000 clones, roughly 87% of them singletons; the top ten hold more than 10%. Material for sequencing was peripheral blood. The receptor source for this set is a woman aged 18 to 35 who had recovered from COVID-19.

The chain couples TRBV6-2 or TRBV6-3 to TRBJ2-3; 8 bases are shared with TRBD2. Per germline, CDR1 MNHEY and CDR2 SVGEGT. The CDR3 extends over 17 amino acids. Losses at the gene ends were 4 bases for V and 6 bases for J; bases not matched to a gene: 15. The CDR3 DNA follows: TGTGCCAGCAGTTCCCAACTCCTAGCGGGCGTCCGGGATACGCAGTATTTT. Translation: CASSSQLLAGVRDTQYF.

A note on this clone: Mismatch with germline at one junction end may stem from a read error. This chain joins TRBV6-2 or TRBV6-3 and TRBJ1-2; D call uncertain. This CDR3 is built from 16 residues. Germline V CDR1 and CDR2: MNHEY, SVGEGT. CDR3: CASTYMPGNFNYGYTF. CDR3 bases: TGTGCCAGCACTTACATGCCGGGGAATTTTAACTATGGCTACACCTTC.

This chain uses TRBV7-3 with TRBJ2-2, with a possible D match to TRBD2 (6 bases). Germline CDR1 is SGHTA and CDR2 is FQGTGA. Trimming shortened V by 5 bases and J by 2 bases, and 15 bases separated the two germline ends. The CDR3 sequence is 16 residues long. The CDR3 region has the DNA TGTGCCAGCAGCCCCCGGGGAGGTAGCAACACCGGGGAGCTGTTTTTT. As protein: CASSPRGGSNTGELFF.

The J gene is TRBJ2-1, the V gene TRBV14; 9 bases map to TRBD2. The CDR3 extends over 15 amino acids. V lost 4 bases to trimming and J lost 5 bases; unmatched junction nucleotides: 6. CDR1 is SGHDN, CDR2 FVKESK, per germline. The CDR3, as DNA: TGTGCCAGCAGCCCCGTAGCGGGAGCCGACAATGAGCAGTTCTTC. Amino acids: CASSPVAGADNEQFF.

The chain is built from TRBV20-1 and TRBJ1-3; D is unclear. The CDR3 length is 15 residues. CDR1 is DFQATT, CDR2 SNEGSKA, per germline (reference sequence). V was cut by 3 bases and J by 0 bases, with 12 bases left in between. The CDR3 DNA reads as TGCAGTGCTAGTTCCATGCCTAACTCTGGAAACACCATATATTTT. Its translation is CSASSMPNSGNTIYF.

This rearrangement joins TRBV12-3 or TRBV12-4 to TRBJ2-7; D not resolved. V dropped 5 bases and J dropped 2 bases, with 7 bases sitting between them. There are 12 residues in the CDR3. In DNA form, the CDR3 reads TGTGCCAGCAGTCGGGTAACCTACGAGCAGTACTTC. Its translation is CASSRVTYEQYF.

This clone is a singleton in its sample. This chain joins TRBV2 and TRBJ2-1; D is possibly TRBD2 (6 bases). The CDR3 consists of 15 residues. Trimming stripped 1 base from V and 6 bases from J, with 13 bases between. Germline assignment: CDR1 SNHLY and CDR2 FYNNEI. As DNA, the CDR3 is TGTGCCAGCAGTGAAGGTACGGGAGAGGTCAATGAGCAGTTCTTC. Its protein is CASSEGTGEVNEQFF.

In its sample, this clone was seen a few times. The chain combines TRBV2 with TRBJ2-1, with D hard to call. V shed 1 base and J shed 2 bases, with 6 bases lying between them. CDR3 size: 14 residues. Germline V gene sequence: CDR1 SNHLY, CDR2 FYNNEI. The CDR3 region has the DNA TGTGCCAGCAGTGAAGTGTCAGCCTACAATGAGCAGTTCTTC. Translating gives CASSEVSAYNEQFF.

The chain combines TRBV3-1 (or the pseudogene TRBV3-2) with TRBJ1-2; TRBD1 agrees at 9 bases. The trim removed 0 bases at V and 6 bases at J, leaving 8 bases unmatched. The CDR3 consists of 16 residues. Germline V gene data show CDR1 as LGHDT and CDR2 as YNNKEL (reference sequence). The CDR3, as DNA: TGTGCCAGCAGCCAAGATTGGGACAGGGAACCCGATGGCTACACCTTC. Translation gives CASSQDWDREPDGYTF.

The chain couples TRBV7-2 to TRBJ2-1; tentative D call: TRBD2 (6 bases). V was shortened by 5 bases and J by 7 bases, with 24 bases between the two germline ends. The CDR3 loop spans 17 amino acids. Germline assignment: CDR1 SGHTA and CDR2 FQGNSA. CDR3 loop: CASSPNYLVGRGNEQFF. The CDR3 DNA is TGTGCCAGCAGCCCAAATTACCTAGTCGGGAGAGGGAATGAGCAGTTCTTC.

The chain combines TRBV2 with TRBJ2-7; D unclear. V lost 8 bases to trimming and J lost 0 bases, with 5 bases between them. This CDR3 comprises 11 residues. Germline assignment: CDR1 SNHLY and CDR2 FYNNEI. The chain's CDR3 is CASGLSYEQYF. Written as DNA, the CDR3 is TGTGCCAGCGGGCTCTCCTACGAGCAGTACTTC.

The rearrangement uses TRBV7-9 and TRBJ2-4; 9 bases map to TRBD1. The germline gives CDR1 SEHNR, CDR2 FQNEAQ (reference sequence). The CDR3 has 16 amino acids. V lost 1 base, J lost 4 bases, and 5 bases stayed unmatched. The CDR3 DNA follows: TGTGCCAGCAGCTTAGAAGGGGGACAGGGTAAAAACATTCAGTACTTC. Its protein product is CASSLEGGQGKNIQYF.

The chain recombines TRBV7-9 with TRBJ1-2; D call uncertain. Trimming pared 5 bases from V and 4 bases from J, leaving 20 bases between. CDR1 is SEHNR, CDR2 FQNEAQ, per germline (reference sequence). The CDR3 runs 16 residues. The CDR3 region has the DNA TGTGCCAGCAGCCTGAGTCTTTCCGGGATACCCTATGGCTACACCTTC. Encoded protein: CASSLSLSGIPYGYTF.

This sequence joins TRBV27 and TRBJ2-1; TRBD1 is a possible D gene (5 bases). The germline gives CDR1 MNHEY, CDR2 SMNVEV (reference sequence). This CDR3 is built from 16 residues. The germline V and J ends were trimmed by 3 bases and 0 bases, with 12 bases remaining between them. The CDR3 protein is CASSFKGVFSYNEQFF. CDR3 DNA sequence: TGTGCCAGCAGTTTTAAAGGGGTTTTCTCCTACAATGAGCAGTTCTTC.